These T cell receptor beta chains were read from a single sample in a study of cytomegalovirus exposure and HLA in healthy donors. Using immunoSEQ multiplex PCR, the repertoire was profiled, and TCRdb retains in-frame clones only, with some absent. The data hold more than 95,000 clones, with roughly four fifths observed a single time. The sequenced sample was PBMCs. The receptors shown here come from a woman aged 55-70 years in good health and CMV-seropositive. CDR3s include the opening cysteine and the closing phenylalanine or tryptophan. D genes are given only for firm matches.

CDR3aa: CASDRTGVAGYTF; v_gene: TRBV6-1; d_gene: TRBD1; j_gene: TRBJ1-2
CDR3aa: CASSFLTSGGTGELFF; v_gene: TRBV9; d_gene: TRBD2; j_gene: TRBJ2-2
CDR3aa: CASSTKGLAGVGRETQYF; v_gene: TRBV28; d_gene: TRBD2; j_gene: TRBJ2-5
CDR3aa: CASIHEGGETQYF; v_gene: TRBV7-9; d_gene: NA; j_gene: TRBJ2-5
CDR3aa: CASSHGGGTVSYEQYF; v_gene: TRBV7-2; d_gene: TRBD2; j_gene: TRBJ2-7
CDR3aa: CASSYTGTSGGYYNEQFF; v_gene: TRBV7-8; d_gene: TRBD2; j_gene: TRBJ2-1
CDR3aa: CASSSLDRGPAQYF; v_gene: TRBV11-2; d_gene: TRBD1; j_gene: TRBJ2-5
CDR3aa: CARRGGDRVLTGANGLTF; v_gene: TRBV6-4; d_gene: TRBD1; j_gene: TRBJ2-6
CDR3aa: CASSLGAGDGNQPQHF; v_gene: TRBV7-6; d_gene: NA; j_gene: TRBJ1-5
CDR3aa: CASSGGDSVEKLFF; v_gene: TRBV6-5; d_gene: NA; j_gene: TRBJ1-4
CDR3aa: CASSYLETQYF; v_gene: TRBV6-5; d_gene: NA; j_gene: TRBJ2-5
CDR3aa: CASSPRGASNTGELFF; v_gene: TRBV18; d_gene: NA; j_gene: TRBJ2-2
CDR3aa: CASSQQLAGGPGNTGELFF; v_gene: TRBV4-3; d_gene: TRBD2; j_gene: TRBJ2-2
CDR3aa: CASSYLGTGEIGYTF; v_gene: TRBV5-6; d_gene: TRBD1; j_gene: TRBJ1-2
CDR3aa: CASSFGGGGILETQYF; v_gene: TRBV5-5; d_gene: TRBD2; j_gene: TRBJ2-5
CDR3aa: CASRFGQGGSETQYF; v_gene: TRBV11-1; d_gene: TRBD1; j_gene: TRBJ2-5
CDR3aa: CATSRDSRPGNYGYTF; v_gene: TRBV15; d_gene: NA; j_gene: TRBJ1-2
CDR3aa: CASSQDLGGFNEKLLF; v_gene: TRBV4-2; d_gene: NA; j_gene: TRBJ1-4
CDR3aa: CASSPERGKSEAFF; v_gene: TRBV4-1; d_gene: NA; j_gene: TRBJ1-1
CDR3aa: CASRGTGLSGYTF; v_gene: TRBV2; d_gene: NA; j_gene: TRBJ1-2
CDR3aa: CASSQPGQGYGEQYF; v_gene: TRBV14; d_gene: TRBD1; j_gene: TRBJ2-7
CDR3aa: CAWARIDQNTEAFF; v_gene: TRBV30; d_gene: NA; j_gene: TRBJ1-1